A selection of T cell receptor beta chains follows, all from one sample in a study of T cell repertoires in cytomegalovirus infection. Each CDR3 protein gets one entry after TCRdb re-called the reads with MiXCR. The sample includes 100,000 to 150,000 distinct CDR3 sequences, approximately 30% seen only once; the top ten take roughly 50%. These receptors are not linked to any known antigen. Here the sequenced sample was CD8+ T cells from cultured PBMCs, taken from culture after CMV antigen stimulation. Every receptor here comes from a human donor in good health (CMV status not recorded). Some clones in this sample may be carry-over from other donors' samples. CDR3s include the opening cysteine and the closing phenylalanine or tryptophan. A D gene is named only where the DNA matches it firmly. Where a row states a size, it is once, few, many or the class of an expanded clone; other rows omit it.

J gene: TRBJ1-5
clone size: NA
V gene: TRBV27
D gene: NA
CDR3 DNA: TGTGCCAGCAGTTTAAGTGGAAGGAATCAGCCCCAGCATTTT
CDR3 protein: CASSLSGRNQPQHF

J gene: TRBJ2-7
clone size: many
V gene: TRBV7-2
D gene: NA
CDR3 DNA: TGTGCCAGCAGCCACGGAGAAGGGGGACCAACCAAGCAGTACTTC
CDR3 protein: CASSHGEGGPTKQYF

J gene: TRBJ2-1
clone size: NA
V gene: TRBV19
D gene: NA
CDR3 DNA: TGTGCCAGTAGTATTCAGGGGACCTCCTACAATGAGCAGTTCTTC
CDR3 protein: CASSIQGTSYNEQFF

J gene: TRBJ1-1
clone size: many
V gene: TRBV29-1
D gene: NA
CDR3 DNA: TGCAGCGTGGTCAGGCGAGAAGGGGGAAGGTTTGAAGCTTTCTTT
CDR3 protein: CSVVRREGGRFEAFF

J gene: TRBJ2-5
clone size: NA
V gene: TRBV15
D gene: TRBD1
CDR3 DNA: TGTGCCACCAGCAGGGCACAGGGGATCCAAGAGACCCAGTACTTC
CDR3 protein: CATSRAQGIQETQYF

J gene: TRBJ2-5
clone size: NA
V gene: TRBV7-6
D gene: NA
CDR3 DNA: TGTGCCAGCTTATATCGTCAAGAGACCCAGTACTTC
CDR3 protein: CASLYRQETQYF

J gene: TRBJ2-1
clone size: few
V gene: TRBV7-2
D gene: NA
CDR3 DNA: TGTGCCAGCAGCTATTCATACAATGAGCAGTTCTTC
CDR3 protein: CASSYSYNEQFF

J gene: TRBJ2-7
clone size: NA
V gene: TRBV4-1
D gene: TRBD1
CDR3 DNA: TGCGCCAGCAGCCAAGCCAGGACAGGGGACTACGAGCAGTACTTC
CDR3 protein: CASSQARTGDYEQYF

J gene: TRBJ1-5
clone size: NA
V gene: TRBV7-9
D gene: NA
CDR3 DNA: TGTGCCAGCAGCCCCCTAGGATATAGCAATCAGCCCCAGCATTTT
CDR3 protein: CASSPLGYSNQPQHF

J gene: TRBJ2-5
clone size: few
V gene: TRBV11-3
D gene: NA
CDR3 DNA: TGTGCCAGCAGCTTAATCGGGCAAGAGACCCAGTACTTC
CDR3 protein: CASSLIGQETQYF

J gene: TRBJ2-7
clone size: NA
V gene: TRBV28
D gene: NA
CDR3 DNA: TGTGCCAGCAGGCTCCCGGGACTCTTC
CDR3 protein: CASRLPGLF

J gene: TRBJ2-7
clone size: many
V gene: TRBV7-2
D gene: TRBD2
CDR3 DNA: TGTGCCAGCAGCTTCGGACTAGCGGGGAGCTCCTACGAGCAGTACTTC
CDR3 protein: CASSFGLAGSSYEQYF

J gene: TRBJ1-6
clone size: few
V gene: TRBV20-1
D gene: NA
CDR3 DNA: TGCAGTGCAGATGATCGCAGGGGAAATTCACCCCTCCACTTT
CDR3 protein: CSADDRRGNSPLHF

J gene: TRBJ1-4
clone size: NA
V gene: TRBV12-3/TRBV12-4
D gene: NA
CDR3 DNA: TGTGCCAGCAGTTTCTTAACCTTTCAAAATTCAGTTGAAAAACTGTTTTTT
CDR3 protein: CASSFLTFQNSVEKLFF

J gene: TRBJ1-1
clone size: NA
V gene: TRBV6-5
D gene: NA
CDR3 DNA: TGTGCCAGCAGTTACTTGCGGGGCGGGGGCACTGAAGCTTTCTTT
CDR3 protein: CASSYLRGGGTEAFF

J gene: TRBJ2-7
clone size: once
V gene: TRBV5-1
D gene: NA
CDR3 DNA: TGCGCCAGCAGCCCAGCAGGGGCCTCCGAGCAGTACTTC
CDR3 protein: CASSPAGASEQYF

J gene: TRBJ2-7
clone size: many
V gene: TRBV4-1
D gene: TRBD1
CDR3 DNA: TGCGCCAGCAGCCCTGGACAGGGAAACTACGAGCAGTACTTC
CDR3 protein: CASSPGQGNYEQYF

J gene: TRBJ2-5
clone size: few
V gene: TRBV12-5
D gene: TRBD1
CDR3 DNA: TGTGCTAGTGGATTCACAGGGGGCAATTACCAAGAGACCCAGTACTTC
CDR3 protein: CASGFTGGNYQETQYF

J gene: TRBJ1-2
clone size: NA
V gene: TRBV7-9
D gene: NA
CDR3 DNA: TGTGCCAGCAGCTTACTTAGGGACGCCTTTAACTATGGCTACACCTTC
CDR3 protein: CASSLLRDAFNYGYTF

J gene: TRBJ2-3
clone size: few
V gene: TRBV10-3
D gene: TRBD2
CDR3 DNA: TGTGCCATCAGTGAGGACTTAGCGGGGGGCACAGATACGCAGTATTTT
CDR3 protein: CAISEDLAGGTDTQYF

J gene: TRBJ2-1
clone size: NA
V gene: TRBV9
D gene: TRBD2
CDR3 DNA: TGTGCCAGCAGCGCTAGCGGGGGGCGTGAGCAGTTCTTC
CDR3 protein: CASSASGGREQFF

J gene: TRBJ2-2
clone size: NA
V gene: TRBV27
D gene: TRBD2
CDR3 DNA: TGTGCCAGCAGCGCGGGGGGGCCGTACGGGGAGCTGTTTTTT
CDR3 protein: CASSAGGPYGELFF

J gene: TRBJ2-3
clone size: few
V gene: TRBV7-2
D gene: TRBD1
CDR3 DNA: TGTGCCAGCAGCCTAAAATTTGCGGGACAGGCGGTAGATACGCAGTATTTT
CDR3 protein: CASSLKFAGQAVDTQYF

J gene: TRBJ2-3
clone size: NA
V gene: TRBV7-9
D gene: NA
CDR3 DNA: TGTGCCAGCAGCTTGGACCCTAGCACAGATACGCAGTATTTT
CDR3 protein: CASSLDPSTDTQYF

J gene: TRBJ2-1
clone size: few
V gene: TRBV2
D gene: TRBD1
CDR3 DNA: TGTGCCAGCAGCCGACAGGGAAGTCGTAATGAGCAGTTCTTC
CDR3 protein: CASSRQGSRNEQFF

J gene: TRBJ2-5
clone size: medium-sized
V gene: TRBV19
D gene: NA
CDR3 DNA: TGTGCCAGTAGTATTGGGGACCCTCCTCGACACTTC
CDR3 protein: CASSIGDPPRHF

J gene: TRBJ2-7
clone size: NA
V gene: TRBV6-6
D gene: TRBD1
CDR3 DNA: TGTGCCAGCAGTTACTCGTACCCAGGGGGCGCGGGCTCCTACGAGCAGTACTTC
CDR3 protein: CASSYSYPGGAGSYEQYF

J gene: TRBJ1-4
clone size: few
V gene: TRBV7-2
D gene: TRBD1
CDR3 DNA: TGTGCCAGCAGCCCTCCGACAGGGGGCTTTGAAAAACTGTTTTTT
CDR3 protein: CASSPPTGGFEKLFF

J gene: TRBJ1-1
clone size: many
V gene: TRBV7-6
D gene: NA
CDR3 DNA: TGTGCCAGCAGCTTAGCCCGTGACGGGAACACTGAAGCTTTCTTT
CDR3 protein: CASSLARDGNTEAFF

J gene: TRBJ1-2
clone size: NA
V gene: TRBV7-9
D gene: NA
CDR3 DNA: TGTGCCAGCAGCTTAGGAGGGGTCGACGGCTACACCTTC
CDR3 protein: CASSLGGVDGYTF

J gene: TRBJ2-3
clone size: NA
V gene: TRBV12-3/TRBV12-4
D gene: NA
CDR3 DNA: TGTGCCAGCAGTACCGGAACAAAAGATACGCAGTATTTT
CDR3 protein: CASSTGTKDTQYF

J gene: TRBJ2-5
clone size: few
V gene: TRBV11-2
D gene: NA
CDR3 DNA: TGTGCCAGCAGCTTAGTTTTGCAGAAACAGTACTTC
CDR3 protein: CASSLVLQKQYF

J gene: TRBJ2-3
clone size: NA
V gene: TRBV20-1
D gene: TRBD1
CDR3 DNA: TGCAGTGCTAGCGACATACAGGGGGCAAGCACAGATACGCAGTATTTT
CDR3 protein: CSASDIQGASTDTQYF

J gene: TRBJ2-3
clone size: NA
V gene: TRBV19
D gene: NA
CDR3 DNA: TGTGCGACTCGAATTGCGGGTTTTACTAGCACAGATACGCAGTATTTT
CDR3 protein: CATRIAGFTSTDTQYF

J gene: TRBJ2-3
clone size: many
V gene: TRBV7-2
D gene: TRBD1
CDR3 DNA: TGTGCCAGCAGCTTATTGGGTGGGACAGGGGCAGATACGCAGTATTTT
CDR3 protein: CASSLLGGTGADTQYF

J gene: TRBJ1-1
clone size: many
V gene: TRBV13
D gene: TRBD1
CDR3 DNA: TGTGCCAGCAGCGCCCGGCCAGGGACAGGGGACACTGAAGCTTTCTTT
CDR3 protein: CASSARPGTGDTEAFF

J gene: TRBJ1-6
clone size: few
V gene: TRBV4-3
D gene: NA
CDR3 DNA: TGCGCCAGCAGCCAAGTCCCTGGGGGGGGAGCCTCACCCCTCCACTTT
CDR3 protein: CASSQVPGGGASPLHF

J gene: TRBJ2-2
clone size: NA
V gene: TRBV6-1
D gene: NA
CDR3 DNA: TGTGCCAGCAGTGAATACTTAAGTGAGCTGTTTTTT
CDR3 protein: CASSEYLSELFF